The T cell receptor beta chain under discussion was sequenced for a study of T-cell memory formation after mild COVID-19. Overall study context: TCR clusters showed largely donor specificity. Findings and caveats of the study: The main location of contracting CD4+ clones was CM and EM, and that of contracting CD8+ clones was EMRA.

CDR3 length: 14 amino acids. V was shortened by 5 bases and J by 0 bases, with 10 bases between the two germline ends. Comments on this clonotype: Its cognate antigen is unknown.

TCRalpha and TCRbeta libraries used 5'RACE with constant-segment primers and UMIs. TCRdb processed the 5' RACE reads anew with MiXCR; each CDR3 protein has one entry. The sample lists 35,000 to 50,000 distinct CDR3 sequences, roughly 9% occurring once. Sequenced input: PBMCs or a T cell subset sorted from them (not recorded which). The TCR sequence derives from an adult woman who had mild COVID-19 (a few samples of this study predate the infection). Cell type and time point are not known. The rearrangement joins TRBV12-3 or TRBV12-4 to TRBJ1-1; D is unclear. The CDR3 loop reads CASSTSGLNTEAFF. DNA of the CDR3: TGTGCCAGCAGTACCTCCGGACTGAACACTGAAGCTTTCTTT.